The 19 T cell receptor beta chains below were found in one sample sequenced in a study of CXCR3-negative and CXCR3-positive naive CD8 T cells. Study results and limitations: CXCR3-positive naive cells had more hydrophobic TRB CDR3s than CXCR3-negative naive cells.

Through 5' RACE with UMI labels, the TRB cDNA libraries were prepared. TCRdb re-called the 5' RACE reads; one entry per CDR3 protein, DNA not given. In all, the sample yields roughly 6,900 distinct CDR3 sequences. The antigens of these receptors remain unknown. The specimen was naive CXCR3+ CD8+ T cells from blood. Subset reported: CD45RO-CCR7+CD27+CD95- naive CD8+ T cells expressing CXCR3 (TNR3+). The receptors derive from a human donor in good health. Some clones in this sample may be carry-over from other donors' samples.

This chain joins TRBV20-1 and TRBJ2-5; the TCRdb D gene call, TRBD2, has no DNA to confirm it. The CDR3 extends over 14 amino acids. Germline CDR1 DFQATT, CDR2 SNEGSKA (reference sequence). CDR3 sequence: CSANLAGVLETQYF.

The chain is built from TRBV29-1 and TRBJ2-5; lacking DNA, the TRBD1 call made by TCRdb goes unchecked. The CDR3 length is 13 residues. The germline gives CDR1 SQVTM, CDR2 ANQGSEA. CDR3 protein: CSGGAGWQETQYF.

This chain connects TRBV3-1 to TRBJ2-4. This CDR3 spans 13 amino acids. Germline assignment: CDR1 LGHDT and CDR2 YNNKEL (reference sequence). The CDR3 protein is CASSQDGLNIQYF.

This chain links TRBV27 with TRBJ2-7; as DNA is missing, the TRBD1 call by TCRdb cannot be tested. The CDR3 totals 13 residues. Germline loops: CDR1 MNHEY, CDR2 SMNVEV (reference sequence). The CDR3: CASSSTVSYEQYF.

The genes are TRBV5-1 and TRBJ2-2. Per germline, CDR1 SGHRS and CDR2 YFSETQ. CDR3 length: 14 residues. CDR3 in amino acids: CASSLGSNTGELFF. Supplemented by reference TRBV5-1 and TRBJ2-2, the full variable domain reads KAGVTQTPRYLIKTRGQQVTLSCSPISGHRSVSWYQQTPGQGLQFLFEYFSETQRNKGNFPGRFSGRQFSNSRSEMNVSTLELGDSALYLCASSLGSNTGELFFGEGSRLTVL.

This clonotype ranks as medium-sized in terms of frequency. The chain couples TRBV29-1 to TRBJ2-1; TCRdb names TRBD1, which stays unverified in the absence of DNA. The CDR3 length is 13 residues. Per the germline V gene, CDR1 is SQVTM and CDR2 is ANQGSEA. CDR3 sequence reads: CSVEDLGVNEQFF.

Considering frequency, this clonotype is medium-sized. The V call is TRBV14, the J call TRBJ2-7; absent DNA, TCRdb's TRBD2 call cannot be checked. The CDR3 is 14 residues long. The germline V gene has CDR1 SGHDN and CDR2 FVKESK. Here the CDR3 reads CASSPGLALYEQYF.

This clonotype shows up as medium-sized by frequency. The CDR3 reads CASSHRRTDTYGYTF. The chain combines TRBV6-6 with TRBJ1-2; the TCRdb call, TRBD1, lacks DNA for checking. The CDR3 loop spans 15 amino acids. CDR1 and CDR2 (germline): MNHNY, SVGAGI (reference sequence).

This chain uses TRBV29-1 with TRBJ2-1. There are 13 residues in the CDR3. Germline V CDR1 and CDR2: SQVTM, ANQGSEA. The CDR3: CSAQAYSYNEQFF.

This clonotype is labeled medium-sized based on frequency. The rearrangement links TRBV23-1 to TRBJ2-5; the D call from TCRdb, TRBD1, cannot be confirmed without DNA. TRBV23-1 falls under the ORF class, with uncertain function. This CDR3 is 14 amino acids long. The CDR3 here is CASSSIGGARTQYF.

This clonotype is classed as medium-sized by frequency. CDR3 amino acids: CASSPDLRAGDETQYF. This rearrangement joins TRBV18 to TRBJ2-5; absent DNA, TCRdb's TRBD2 call cannot be checked. The CDR3 has 16 amino acids. Germline V gives CDR1 KGHSH, CDR2 LQKENI.

The chain couples TRBV6-5 to TRBJ2-1; TCRdb gives TRBD2 as the D gene, but with no DNA this cannot be confirmed. Germline CDR1 and CDR2: MNHEY and SVGAGI. The CDR3 contains 15 residues. CDR3 in amino acids: CASSSPLAGDNEQFF.

According to its frequency, this clonotype is medium-sized. V usage is TRBV2 and J usage is TRBJ2-5; TCRdb picks TRBD2, but there is no DNA to check that call. The CDR3 spans 14 residues. CDR1 is SNHLY and CDR2 is FYNNEI in the germline V gene. CDR3: CASSKGLGQETQYF.

The chain couples TRBV12-3 or TRBV12-4 to TRBJ2-2; lacking DNA, the TRBD1 call made by TCRdb goes unchecked. The CDR3 is 12 amino acids. The CDR3 here is CASSPGPGELFF.

This clonotype is labeled medium-sized based on frequency. J is TRBJ1-1 and V is TRBV29-1. Germline V gives CDR1 SQVTM, CDR2 ANQGSEA. The CDR3 length is 12 residues. The CDR3 here is CSVVGSDTEAFF.

The chain recombines TRBV6-5 with TRBJ2-7; the D call from TCRdb, TRBD1, cannot be confirmed without DNA. This CDR3 region has 14 residues. In germline, CDR1 is MNHEY, CDR2 SVGAGI. This CDR3 reads CAAGARTGHHEQYF.

This chain connects TRBV7-2 to TRBJ2-3; as DNA is missing, the TRBD2 call by TCRdb cannot be tested. CDR1 is SGHTA and CDR2 is FQGNSA in the germline V gene. The CDR3 has 18 amino acids. This CDR3 reads CASSLGLAGGQIGDTQYF.

This clonotype is classed as medium-sized by frequency. CDR3: CASRPTLGIGGNTIYF. V gene TRBV28 combines with J gene TRBJ1-3. CDR3 length equals 16 residues. CDR1 is MDHEN and CDR2 is SYDVKM in the germline V gene.

This chain uses TRBV29-1 with TRBJ2-1; TCRdb selects TRBD2, and the lack of DNA leaves this call unchecked. The CDR3 totals 13 residues. The germline CDR1 and CDR2 sequences are SQVTM and ANQGSEA. CDR3 in amino acids: CSGGSGGYNEQFF.